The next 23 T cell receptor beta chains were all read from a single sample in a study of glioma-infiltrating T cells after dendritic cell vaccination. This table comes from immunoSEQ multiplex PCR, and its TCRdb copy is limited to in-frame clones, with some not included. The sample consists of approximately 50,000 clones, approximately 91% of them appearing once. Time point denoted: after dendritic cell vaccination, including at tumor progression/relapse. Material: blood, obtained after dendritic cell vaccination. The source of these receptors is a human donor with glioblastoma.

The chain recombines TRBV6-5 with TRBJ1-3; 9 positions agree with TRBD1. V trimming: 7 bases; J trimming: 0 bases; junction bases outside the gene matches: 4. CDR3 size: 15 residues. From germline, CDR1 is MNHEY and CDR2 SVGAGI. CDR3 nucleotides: TGTGCCAGCACCAGGACAGGGGTCTCTGGAAACACCATATATTTT. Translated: CASTRTGVSGNTIYF.

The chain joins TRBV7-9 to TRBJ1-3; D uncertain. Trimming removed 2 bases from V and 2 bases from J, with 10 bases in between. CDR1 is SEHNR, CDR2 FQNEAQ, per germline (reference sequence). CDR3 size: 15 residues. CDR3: CASSLSGVAGNTIYF. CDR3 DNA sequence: TGTGCCAGCAGCTTAAGCGGGGTTGCTGGAAACACCATATATTTT. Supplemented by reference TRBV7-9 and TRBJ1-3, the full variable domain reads DTGVSQNPRHKITKRGQNVTFRCDPISEHNRLYWYRQTLGQGPEFLTYFQNEAQLEKSRLLSDRFSAERPKGSFSTLEIQRTEQGDSAMYLCASSLSGVAGNTIYFGEGSWLTVV.

CDR3 region: CASSPGQGLYEQYF. The CDR3, as DNA: TGTGCCAGCAGTCCGGGACAGGGTCTATACGAGCAGTACTTC. The J gene is TRBJ2-7, the V gene TRBV27; TRBD1 matches 9 bases. The length of the CDR3 is 14 residues. Trimming removed 5 bases from V and 4 bases from J; junction bases left unmatched: 6. Per the germline V gene, CDR1 is MNHEY and CDR2 is SMNVEV (reference sequence).

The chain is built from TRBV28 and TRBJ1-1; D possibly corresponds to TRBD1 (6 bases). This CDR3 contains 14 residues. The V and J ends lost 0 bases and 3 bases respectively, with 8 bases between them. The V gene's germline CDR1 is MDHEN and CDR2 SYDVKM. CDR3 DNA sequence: TGTGCCAGCAGTTTATGGGCAGGGGACACTGAAGCTTTCTTT. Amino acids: CASSLWAGDTEAFF.

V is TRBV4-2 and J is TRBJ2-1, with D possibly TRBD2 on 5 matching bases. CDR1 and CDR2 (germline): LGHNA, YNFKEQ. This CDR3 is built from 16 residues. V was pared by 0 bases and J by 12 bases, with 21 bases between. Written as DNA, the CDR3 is TGTGCCAGCAGCCAAGAGGCCATAGCGAACACCGTAGGGCAGTTCTTC. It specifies CASSQEAIANTVGQFF.

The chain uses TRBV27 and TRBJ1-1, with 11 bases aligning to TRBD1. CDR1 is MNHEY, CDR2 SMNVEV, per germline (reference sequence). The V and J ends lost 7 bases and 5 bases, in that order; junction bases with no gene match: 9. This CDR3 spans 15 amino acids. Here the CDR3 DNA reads TGTGCCAGCAAGAGGGACAGGGGGGTTAAAACTGAAGCTTTCTTT. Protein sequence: CASKRDRGVKTEAFF.

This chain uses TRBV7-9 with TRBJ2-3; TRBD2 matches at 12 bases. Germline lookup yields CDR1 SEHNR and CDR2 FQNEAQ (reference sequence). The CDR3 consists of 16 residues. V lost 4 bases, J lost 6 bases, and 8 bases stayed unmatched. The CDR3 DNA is TGTGCCAGCAGCTCAACTAGCGGGAGGCTCGAGGATACGCAGTATTTT. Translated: CASSSTSGRLEDTQYF.

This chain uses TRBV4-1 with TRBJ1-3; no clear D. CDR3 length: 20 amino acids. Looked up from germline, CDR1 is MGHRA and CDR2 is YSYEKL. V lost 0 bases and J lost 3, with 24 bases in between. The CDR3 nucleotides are TGCGCCAGCAGCCAAGATTGGTATGGTGGGCCTTCCCGCCTTGGAAACACCATATATTTT. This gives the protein CASSQDWYGGPSRLGNTIYF.

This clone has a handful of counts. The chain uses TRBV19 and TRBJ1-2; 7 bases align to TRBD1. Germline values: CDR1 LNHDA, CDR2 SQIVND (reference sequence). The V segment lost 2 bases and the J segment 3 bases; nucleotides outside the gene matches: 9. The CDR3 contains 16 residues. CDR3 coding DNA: TGTGCCAGTAGTATAACCGGGACAGCGCTCCACTATGGCTACACCTTC. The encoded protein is CASSITGTALHYGYTF.

The CDR3 region is CASIQGGGYEQYF. In nucleotides, the CDR3 is TGTGCCAGCATCCAAGGGGGGGGCTACGAGCAGTACTTC. This chain connects TRBV2 to TRBJ2-7, with a possible D match to TRBD2 (7 bases). Germline V gene data show CDR1 as SNHLY and CDR2 as FYNNEI. There are 13 residues in the CDR3. Trimming removed 7 bases from V and 3 bases from J, with 13 bases in between.

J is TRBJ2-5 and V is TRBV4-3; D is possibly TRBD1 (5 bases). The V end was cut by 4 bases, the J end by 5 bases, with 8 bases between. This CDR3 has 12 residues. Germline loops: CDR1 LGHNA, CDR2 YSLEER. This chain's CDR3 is CASSRQGETQYF. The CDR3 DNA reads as TGCGCCAGCAGCCGGCAGGGTGAGACCCAGTACTTC.

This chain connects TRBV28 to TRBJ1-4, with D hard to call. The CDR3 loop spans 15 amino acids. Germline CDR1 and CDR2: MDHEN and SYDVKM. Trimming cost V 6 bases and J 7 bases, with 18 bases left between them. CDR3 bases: TGTGCCAGCAGAGACTACGGATGGGGTAGTGAAAAACTGTTTTTT. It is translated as CASRDYGWGSEKLFF.

The CDR3 region is CASSVPPADTQYF. As DNA, the CDR3 is TGTGCCAGCAGCGTACCCCCGGCAGATACGCAGTATTTT. The chain joins TRBV9 to TRBJ2-3; D unclear. V was trimmed by 1 base and J by 4 bases, leaving 7 bases between them. The CDR3 covers 13 residues. The germline V gene has CDR1 SGDLS and CDR2 YYNGEE.

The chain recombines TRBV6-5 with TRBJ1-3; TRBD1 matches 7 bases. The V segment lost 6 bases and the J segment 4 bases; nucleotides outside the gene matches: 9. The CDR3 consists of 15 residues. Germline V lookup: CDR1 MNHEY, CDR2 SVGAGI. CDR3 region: CASRTTRTGGNTIYF. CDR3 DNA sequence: TGTGCCAGCAGAACTACCCGGACAGGAGGAAACACCATATATTTT.

CDR3 region: CASSWTSGLGNEQFF. The CDR3 DNA follows: TGTGCCAGCTCCTGGACTAGCGGGCTAGGCAATGAGCAGTTCTTC. The rearrangement links TRBV19 to TRBJ2-1; 11 bases are a match to TRBD2. The V and J ends lost 9 bases and 6 bases, in that order; junction bases with no gene match: 10. CDR1 LNHDA and CDR2 SQIVND come from the germline V gene (reference sequence). The CDR3 consists of 15 residues. Full variable domain (outside the CDR3, taken from reference TRBV19 and TRBJ2-1): DGGITQSPKYLFRKEGQNVTLSCEQNLNHDAMYWYRQDPGQGLRLIYYSQIVNDFQKGDIAEGYSVSREKKESFPLTVTSAQKNPTAFYLCASSWTSGLGNEQFFGPGTRLTVL.

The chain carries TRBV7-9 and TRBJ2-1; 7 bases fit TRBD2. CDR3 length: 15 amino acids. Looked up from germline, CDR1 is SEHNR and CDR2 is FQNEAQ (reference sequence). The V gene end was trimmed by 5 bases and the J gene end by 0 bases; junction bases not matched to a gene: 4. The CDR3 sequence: CASSLTSVSYNEQFF. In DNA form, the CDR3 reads TGTGCCAGCAGCCTTACTAGCGTCTCCTACAATGAGCAGTTCTTC. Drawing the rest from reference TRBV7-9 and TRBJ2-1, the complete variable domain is DTGVSQNPRHKITKRGQNVTFRCDPISEHNRLYWYRQTLGQGPEFLTYFQNEAQLEKSRLLSDRFSAERPKGSFSTLEIQRTEQGDSAMYLCASSLTSVSYNEQFFGPGTRLTVL.

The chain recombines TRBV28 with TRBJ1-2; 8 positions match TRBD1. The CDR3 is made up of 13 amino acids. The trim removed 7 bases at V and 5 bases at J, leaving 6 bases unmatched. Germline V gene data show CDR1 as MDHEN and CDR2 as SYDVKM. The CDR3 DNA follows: TGTGCCAGCACCCTGACAGGGGCATATGGCTACACCTTC. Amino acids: CASTLTGAYGYTF.

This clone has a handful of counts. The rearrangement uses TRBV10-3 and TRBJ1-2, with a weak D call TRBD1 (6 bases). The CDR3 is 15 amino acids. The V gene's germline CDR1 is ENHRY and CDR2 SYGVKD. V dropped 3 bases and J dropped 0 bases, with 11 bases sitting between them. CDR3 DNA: TGTGCCATCAGTGAACAGGGAATAGCTAACTATGGCTACACCTTC. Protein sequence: CAISEQGIANYGYTF.

The CDR3 coding sequence is TGTGGCACCACCCAGGGGGCCGCTGAAGCTTTCTTT. It is translated as CGTTQGAAEAFF. The genes are TRBV19 and TRBJ1-1; 8 nucleotides match TRBD1. The CDR3 has 12 amino acids. Germline loops: CDR1 LNHDA, CDR2 SQIVND (reference sequence).

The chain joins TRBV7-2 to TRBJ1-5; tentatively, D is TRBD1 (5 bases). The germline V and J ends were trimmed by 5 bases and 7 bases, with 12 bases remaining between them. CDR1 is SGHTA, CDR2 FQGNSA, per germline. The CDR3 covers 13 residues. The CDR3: CASSRGRNQPQHF. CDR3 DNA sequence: TGTGCCAGCAGCAGGGGTCGGAACCAGCCCCAGCATTTT.

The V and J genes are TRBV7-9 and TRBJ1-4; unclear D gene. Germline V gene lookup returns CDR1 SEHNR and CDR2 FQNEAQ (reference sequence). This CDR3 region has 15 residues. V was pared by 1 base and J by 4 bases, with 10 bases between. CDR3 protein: CASSLERTINEKLFF. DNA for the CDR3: TGTGCCAGCAGCTTAGAGCGGACTATTAATGAAAAACTGTTTTTT. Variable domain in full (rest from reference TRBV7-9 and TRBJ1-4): DTGVSQNPRHKITKRGQNVTFRCDPISEHNRLYWYRQTLGQGPEFLTYFQNEAQLEKSRLLSDRFSAERPKGSFSTLEIQRTEQGDSAMYLCASSLERTINEKLFFGSGTQLSVL.

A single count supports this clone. The CDR3 region has the DNA TGTGCCAGCAGTGAGGGGGAGGGGGAGACCCAGTACTTC. Translation: CASSEGEGETQYF. The chain has TRBV2 and TRBJ2-5; 7 bases fit TRBD2. The CDR3 sequence is 13 residues long. Looked up from germline, CDR1 is SNHLY and CDR2 is FYNNEI. Trimming took 3 bases from V and 5 from J; bases not matched to a gene: 3.

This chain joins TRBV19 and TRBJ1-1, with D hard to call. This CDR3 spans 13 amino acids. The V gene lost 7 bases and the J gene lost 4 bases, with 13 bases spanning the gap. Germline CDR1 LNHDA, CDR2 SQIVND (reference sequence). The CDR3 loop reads CASTREIGTEAFF. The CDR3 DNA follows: TGTGCCAGTACCCGGGAAATCGGCACTGAAGCTTTCTTT.